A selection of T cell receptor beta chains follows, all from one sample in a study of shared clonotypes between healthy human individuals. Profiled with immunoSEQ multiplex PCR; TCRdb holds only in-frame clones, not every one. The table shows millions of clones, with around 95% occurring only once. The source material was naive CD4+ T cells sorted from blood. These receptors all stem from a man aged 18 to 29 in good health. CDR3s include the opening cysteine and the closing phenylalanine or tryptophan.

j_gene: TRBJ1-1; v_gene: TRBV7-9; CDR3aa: CASSLDGGNTEAFF
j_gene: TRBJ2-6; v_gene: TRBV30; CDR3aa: CAWKLTGAGANVLTF
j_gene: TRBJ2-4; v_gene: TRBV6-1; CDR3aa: CASSGQGADKNIQYF
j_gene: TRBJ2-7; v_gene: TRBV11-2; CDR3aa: CASSLQGVTSYEQYF
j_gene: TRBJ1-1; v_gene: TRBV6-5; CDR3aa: CASIGSQRAEAFF
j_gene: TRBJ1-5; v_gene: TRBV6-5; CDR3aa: CASSYSGGNQPQHF
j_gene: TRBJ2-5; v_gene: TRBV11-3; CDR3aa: CASSLEFRCRETQYF
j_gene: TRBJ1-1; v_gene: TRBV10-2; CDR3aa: CASNRGGRQNTEAFF
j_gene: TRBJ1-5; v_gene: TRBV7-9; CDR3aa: CASSLGQGGQPQHF
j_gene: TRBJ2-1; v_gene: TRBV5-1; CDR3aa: CASSPISSGSYNEQFF